This T cell receptor beta chain was identified in a study of T-cell reconstitution after alpha-beta-depleted transplantation in children. Trimming left V 6 bases short and J 3 bases short, with 14 bases between. This CDR3 has 14 amino acids. Germline values: CDR1 MNHEY, CDR2 SMNVEV (reference sequence). This clonotype appeared a few times. During its preparation, the TCRbeta library received unique molecular identifiers. TCRdb redid the calling of the PCR reads with MiXCR, one entry per CDR3 protein. This table has about 610,000 distinct CDR3 sequences, roughly a tenth appearing once. The chain employs TRBV27 and TRBJ1-2; perhaps TRBD1 as D (6 bases). The sequences come from PBMCs from the stem cell graft donor, collected from the stem cell graft. This TCR was sampled from a human donor who donated a stem cell graft to a child with acute myeloid leukemia. The CDR3 here is CASRGHPLDYGYTF. The CDR3 DNA sequence: TGTGCCAGCAGGGGACATCCCCTAGACTATGGCTACACCTTC.